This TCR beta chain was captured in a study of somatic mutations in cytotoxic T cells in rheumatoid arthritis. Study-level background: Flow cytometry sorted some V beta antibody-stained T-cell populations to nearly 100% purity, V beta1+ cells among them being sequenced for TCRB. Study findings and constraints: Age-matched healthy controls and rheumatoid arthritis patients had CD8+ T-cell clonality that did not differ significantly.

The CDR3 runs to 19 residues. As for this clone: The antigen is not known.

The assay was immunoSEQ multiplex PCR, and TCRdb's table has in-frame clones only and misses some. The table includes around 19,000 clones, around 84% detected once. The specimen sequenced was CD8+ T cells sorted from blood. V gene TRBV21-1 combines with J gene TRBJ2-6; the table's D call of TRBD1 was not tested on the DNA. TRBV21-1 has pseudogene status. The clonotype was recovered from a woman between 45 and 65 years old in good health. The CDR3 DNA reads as TGTGCCAGCAGCACCGGGACAGGGAGTAAGTCCTCTGGGGCCAACGTCCTGACTTTC. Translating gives CASSTGTGSKSSGANVLTF.